The clone carrying this TCR beta chain was counted once. Its antigen is still unknown. All trial patients relapsed after autologous stem cell transplantation. Trimming pared 3 bases from V and 6 bases from J, leaving 5 bases between. The V gene's germline CDR1 is LNHDA and CDR2 SQIVND (reference sequence). The CDR3 runs to 11 residues. This sample was taken from a study of PD-1 blockade in classical Hodgkin lymphoma. Study information: Administration of nivolumab to patients was at 3 mg/kg intravenously every 2 weeks. Study findings and constraints: The authors have not defined what causes the repertoire differences, possibly disease activity or prior therapy. Reported findings placed baseline TCR diversity lower in newly diagnosed patients (compared with healthy donors). Nivolumab initiation under 1 year post-ASCT meant exclusion.

Assay used: immunoSEQ multiplex PCR; TCRdb lists only in-frame clones, some missing. The table has more than 14,000 clones, about 61% seen once. Sequencing was performed on peripheral blood mononuclear cells (PBMCs), taken at baseline. The chain combines TRBV19 with TRBJ1-1; D is unresolved. The origin of this receptor is a human donor with classical Hodgkin lymphoma. CDR3 DNA: TGTGCCAGTAGTATCTATTCTGAAGCTTTCTTT. Translation: CASSIYSEAFF.